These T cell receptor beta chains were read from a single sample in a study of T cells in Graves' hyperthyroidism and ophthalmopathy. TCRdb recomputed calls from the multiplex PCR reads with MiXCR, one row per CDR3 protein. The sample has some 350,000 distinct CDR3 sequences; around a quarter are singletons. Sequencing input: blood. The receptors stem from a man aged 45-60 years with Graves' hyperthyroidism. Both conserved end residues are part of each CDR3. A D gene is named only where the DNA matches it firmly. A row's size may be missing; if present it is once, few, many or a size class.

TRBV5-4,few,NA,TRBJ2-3,TGTGCCAGCAGCTTCCAAAGGACAGATACGCAGTATTTT,CASSFQRTDTQYF
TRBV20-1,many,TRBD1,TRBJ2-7,TGCAGTGCTACTCTTCTCGGGACAGACGCCTACGAGCAGTACTTC,CSATLLGTDAYEQYF
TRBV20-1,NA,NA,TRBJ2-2,TGCAGTGCAACCACAGGGCCCACCGGGGAGCTGTTTTTT,CSATTGPTGELFF
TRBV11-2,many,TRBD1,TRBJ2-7,TGTGCCAGCAGCCGAACCAGGGGGCCCAGAGGATACGAGCAGTACTTC,CASSRTRGPRGYEQYF
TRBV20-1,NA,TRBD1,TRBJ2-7,TGCAGTGCTAAAGATGCAGGGGGCTGGTACGAGCAGTACTTC,CSAKDAGGWYEQYF
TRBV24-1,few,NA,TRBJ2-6,TGTGCCACCAGTGATCGGGACCATAGCTCTGGGGCCAACGTCCTGACTTTC,CATSDRDHSSGANVLTF
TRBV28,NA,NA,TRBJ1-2,TGTGCCAGCAGTTCTTGGACCGATGGCTACACCTTC,CASSSWTDGYTF
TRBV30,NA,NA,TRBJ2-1,TGTGCCTGGAGCCGTGGGGAGAGTCTTTACAATGAGCAGTTCTTC,CAWSRGESLYNEQFF
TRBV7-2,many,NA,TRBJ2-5,TGTGCCAGCAGCCAGACTAGTCTCAGAGAGACCCAGTACTTC,CASSQTSLRETQYF
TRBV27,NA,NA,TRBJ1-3,TGTGCCAGCAGTCGTTATGGGGGGACCTCTGGAAACACCATATATTTT,CASSRYGGTSGNTIYF
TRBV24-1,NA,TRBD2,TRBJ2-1,TGTGCCACCAGTGACCGGACTAGCGGGAGGACCTACAATGAGCAGTTCTTC,CATSDRTSGRTYNEQFF
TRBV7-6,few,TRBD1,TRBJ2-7,TGTGCCAGCAGCTCGACCGGGACAGGGGGCGAGCAGTACTTC,CASSSTGTGGEQYF
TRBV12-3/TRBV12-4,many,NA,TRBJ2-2,TGTGCCAGCAGTCCACCAGGGAAAGGGGAGCTGTTTTTT,CASSPPGKGELFF
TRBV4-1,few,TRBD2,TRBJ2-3,TGCGCCAGCAGCCAAGATCTAGCGGGACTTCAATATACTAGCACAGATACGCAGTATTTT,CASSQDLAGLQYTSTDTQYF
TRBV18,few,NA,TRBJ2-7,TGTGCCAGCTCACCGGGGACGGAATACGAGCAGTACTTC,CASSPGTEYEQYF
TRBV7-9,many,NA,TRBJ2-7,TGTGCCAGCACCCACGGGAGCTCCTACGAGCAGTACTTC,CASTHGSSYEQYF
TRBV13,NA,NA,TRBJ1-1,TGTGCCAGCAGCAACAGGGATGAAGCTTTCTTT,CASSNRDEAFF
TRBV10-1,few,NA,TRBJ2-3,TGCGCCAGCAGTTCCAAAGGGATACCCACAGATACGCAGTATTTT,CASSSKGIPTDTQYF
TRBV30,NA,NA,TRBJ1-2,TGTGCCTGGAGTTTCACCGGAGCCTATGGCTACGCCTTC,CAWSFTGAYGYAF
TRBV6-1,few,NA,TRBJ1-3,TGTGCCAGCAGTGACCTAGGGCCCTACTCTGGAAACACCATATATTTT,CASSDLGPYSGNTIYF
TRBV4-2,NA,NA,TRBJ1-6,TGTGCCAGCAGCTTGACCGGGACCGACTATTCACCCCTCCACTTT,CASSLTGTDYSPLHF
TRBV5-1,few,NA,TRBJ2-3,TGCGCCAGCAGCTTGACGACCTCGGGGCCAGATACGCAGTATTTT,CASSLTTSGPDTQYF
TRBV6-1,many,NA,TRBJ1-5,TGTGCCAGCAGTGAAGCGGGGGGGAATCAGCCCCAGCATTTT,CASSEAGGNQPQHF
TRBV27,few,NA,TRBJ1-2,TGTGCCAGCAGACCCAGGGGACATGGCTACACCTTC,CASRPRGHGYTF
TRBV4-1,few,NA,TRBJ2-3,TGCGCCAGCAGCCAAGTGGTCTCCACTAGGGTGGATACGCAGTATTTT,CASSQVVSTRVDTQYF
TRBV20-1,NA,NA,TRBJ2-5,TGCAGCGCCCAGGGTGGCTCTCGCGAAGAGACCCAGTACTTC,CSAQGGSREETQYF
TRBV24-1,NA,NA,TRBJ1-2,TGTGCCACCAGTGATCTACTGACCTCCTATGGCTACACCTTC,CATSDLLTSYGYTF
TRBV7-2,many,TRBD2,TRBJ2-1,TGTGCCAGCAGCTTAGAGAGGCTAGCGGGAAGTCTGAATGAGCAGTTCTTC,CASSLERLAGSLNEQFF
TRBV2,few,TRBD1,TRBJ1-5,TGTGCCAGCAGTTTTTGGACAGGGGATCGCAATCAGCCCCAGCATTTT,CASSFWTGDRNQPQHF
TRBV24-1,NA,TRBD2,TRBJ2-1,TGTGCCACCGGCAAGGGACTAGCGGAATACAATGAGCAGTTCTTC,CATGKGLAEYNEQFF
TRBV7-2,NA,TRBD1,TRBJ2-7,TGTGCCAGTAGTTTTGGCGGACAGGGGGATTACGAGCAGTACTTC,CASSFGGQGDYEQYF
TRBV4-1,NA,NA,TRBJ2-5,TGCGCCAGCAGCCAAGTCGGAGAGGGCGGAGGAGAGACCCAGTACTTC,CASSQVGEGGGETQYF
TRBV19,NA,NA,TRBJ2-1,TGTGCCAGTAGTATAGAGGGAGCGGCCCCCTACAATGAGCAGTTCTTC,CASSIEGAAPYNEQFF
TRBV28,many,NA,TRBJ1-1,TGTGCCAGCAGTTCTATCTCCCGAAACACTGAAGCTTTCTTT,CASSSISRNTEAFF
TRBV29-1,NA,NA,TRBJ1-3,TGCAGCGCTCCAGACAGCTCTGGAAACACCATATATTTT,CSAPDSSGNTIYF
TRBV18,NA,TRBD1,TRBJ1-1,TGTGCCAGCTCAGCATCCGACAGGGGTGCCACTGAAGCTTTCTTT,CASSASDRGATEAFF
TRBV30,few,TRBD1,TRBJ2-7,TGTGCCTGGAGGCTGACAGGGGATTTTTTCGAGCAGTACTTC,CAWRLTGDFFEQYF
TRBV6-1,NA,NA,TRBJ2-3,TGTGCCAGCAGTGACTCGGTGGGGGGCGCAGATACGCAGTATTTT,CASSDSVGGADTQYF
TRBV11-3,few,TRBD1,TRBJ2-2,TGTGCCAGCACCCATCGACAGGGGGAGTTCGGCGGGGAGCTGTTTTTT,CASTHRQGEFGGELFF
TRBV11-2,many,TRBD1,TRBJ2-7,TGTGCCAGCAGCCCGGGACAGGGGGCGGGAGAGCAGTACTTC,CASSPGQGAGEQYF
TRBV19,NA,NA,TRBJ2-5,TGTGCCAGTAGTATAGACCCCACGCTGGAGACCCAGTACTTC,CASSIDPTLETQYF
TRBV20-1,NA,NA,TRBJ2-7,TGCAGTGCTAGAGAGATTAGCGCGTACTACGAGCAGTACTTC,CSAREISAYYEQYF
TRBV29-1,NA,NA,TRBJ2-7,TGCAGCGTTGGGCTAAGGGGAGGCTACGAGCAGTACTTC,CSVGLRGGYEQYF
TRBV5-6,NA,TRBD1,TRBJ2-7,TGTGCCAGCAGCTTGCGACGAGGGGGCGGTAACGAGCAGTACTTC,CASSLRRGGGNEQYF